A single TCR beta chain is shown here with its context. Its matching antigen is unknown. The data were taken from a study of T cells in narcolepsy. Study findings and constraints: In some patient and control memory CD4+ samples, autoreactive clones were absent. Autoreactive clonotypes reportedly recurred in blood of same and different patients, not controls. HCRT-specific and TRIB2-specific autoreactive clonotypes appeared among same-patient CSF and blood CD4+ clonotypes.

This CDR3 is 16 amino acids long. Losses at the gene ends were 4 bases for V and 2 bases for J; bases not matched to a gene: 9. Germline lookup yields CDR1 MDHEN and CDR2 SYDVKM. Produced via immunoSEQ multiplex PCR; TCRdb's table is partial and in-frame only. This sample has about 41,000 clones; around 88% occur once, and the top ten carry over 1%. Sequencing input: CD45RA- memory CD4+ T cells from PBMCs. This TCR came from a human donor with narcolepsy. V usage is TRBV28 and J usage is TRBJ2-7, with 9 bases aligning to TRBD1. The CDR3 DNA follows: TGTGCCAGCAGTTCTCCAACAGGGGGCTCCACCTACGAGCAGTACTTC. Protein sequence: CASSSPTGGSTYEQYF. Full variable domain (outside the CDR3, taken from reference TRBV28 and TRBJ2-7): DVKVTQSSRYLVKRTGEKVFLECVQDMDHENMFWYRQDPGLGLRLIYFSYDVKMKEKGDIPEGYSVSREKKERFSLILESASTNQTSMYLCASSSPTGGSTYEQYFGPGTRLTVT.